The 25 T cell receptor beta chains listed next were all sequenced from one sample in a study of T-cell memory formation after mild COVID-19. TCRdb reanalysed the 5' RACE reads using MiXCR and keeps one entry per CDR3 protein. The sample yields about 470,000 distinct CDR3 sequences, around a sixth seen once. Sequencing was done on a sample of PBMCs or a T cell subset sorted from them (not recorded which). The receptors stem from an adult woman who had mild COVID-19 (a few samples of this study predate the infection). Cell type and time point are not known.

This clonotype was counted a few times. The chain links TRBV21-1 to TRBJ2-7; the listed D gene, TRBD2, was not tested against the DNA. TRBV21-1 is designated a pseudogene. The CDR3 sequence is 15 residues long. CDR3 sequence reads: CARTLAGALSYEQYF. DNA of the CDR3: TGTGCCAGAACCCTAGCGGGGGCCTTATCCTACGAGCAGTACTTC.

This clonotype was seen more than once but under ten times. The rearrangement links TRBV4-2 to TRBJ2-3; possibly TRBD2 for D (6 bases). The germline gives CDR1 LGHNA, CDR2 YNFKEQ. V lost 2 bases and J 9 bases, leaving 18 bases between the germline ends. This CDR3 is built from 15 residues. The CDR3 reads CASSQHAGTPDTQYF. CDR3 sequence (DNA): TGTGCCAGCAGCCAACACGCGGGGACCCCCGACACGCAGTATTTT.

This clonotype has at least ten counts. The rearrangement links TRBV30 to TRBJ2-1; D might be TRBD2 (6 bases). CDR3 size: 16 residues. With 0 bases removed from V and 7 bases from J, the gap between germline ends came to 19 bases. The V gene's germline CDR1 is GTSNPN and CDR2 SVGIG (reference sequence). The CDR3 nucleotides read TGTGCCTGGAGTGTCGGAATGGGGGGAAGGACGAATGAGCAGTTCTTC. Translating it yields CAWSVGMGGRTNEQFF.

This chain links TRBV9 with TRBJ2-3; D remains unclear. V lost 3 bases and J lost 0, with 11 bases in between. Looked up from germline, CDR1 is SGDLS and CDR2 is YYNGEE. The CDR3 spans 15 residues. The CDR3 sequence is CASSDDGTSTDTQYF. The DNA for the CDR3 is TGTGCCAGCAGCGACGACGGCACTAGCACAGATACGCAGTATTTT.

This clonotype was counted only a few times. The rearrangement joins TRBV7-9 to TRBJ2-7; 7 bases map to TRBD1. Losses at the gene ends were 1 base for V and 7 bases for J; bases not matched to a gene: 4. Germline CDR1 reads SEHNR; CDR2 reads FQNEAQ (reference sequence). This CDR3 comprises 13 residues. The CDR3 region is CASSLVGGEEQYF. CDR3 bases: TGTGCCAGCAGCTTAGTAGGGGGCGAGGAGCAGTACTTC.

In its sample, this clonotype was seen many times. One end of the junction varies from germline; a read error may be responsible. V usage is TRBV7-3 and J usage is TRBJ1-5; D uncertain. The CDR3 length is 13 residues. From germline, CDR1 is SGHTA and CDR2 FQGTGA. CDR3 nucleotide sequence: TGTGCCAGCAGCCTAACAGCAGTCGAGCCCCAGCATTTT. Translated: CASSLTAVEPQHF. Supplemented by reference TRBV7-3 and TRBJ1-5, the full variable domain reads GAGVSQTPSNKVTEKGKYVELRCDPISGHTALYWYRQSLGQGPEFLIYFQGTGAADDSGLPNDRFFAVRPEGSVSTLKIQRTERGDSAVYLCASSLTAVEPQHFGDGTRLSIL.

V usage is TRBV10-3 and J usage is TRBJ1-5, with D perhaps matching TRBD1 (5 bases). V was clipped by 9 bases and J by 3 bases, with 21 bases between them. The germline V gene has CDR1 ENHRY and CDR2 SYGVKD. The CDR3 sequence is 16 residues long. As DNA, the CDR3 is TGTGCCATTCTACACTTAGGGACGGAGCTCAATCAGCCCCAGCATTTT. Translation: CAILHLGTELNQPQHF.

This clonotype was recorded a few times. The V and J genes are TRBV9 and TRBJ2-3; perhaps TRBD2 as D (6 bases). V dropped 0 bases and J dropped 0 bases, with 11 bases sitting between them. The CDR3 spans 16 residues. CDR1 is SGDLS and CDR2 is YYNGEE in the germline V gene. The CDR3 sequence is CASSVGAGTSTDTQYF. Here the CDR3 DNA reads TGTGCCAGCAGCGTAGGGGCGGGGACTAGCACAGATACGCAGTATTTT. The full variable domain, completed using reference TRBV9 and TRBJ2-3, is DSGVTQTPKHLITATGQRVTLRCSPRSGDLSVYWYQQSLDQGLQFLIQYYNGEERAKGNILERFSAQQFPDLHSELNLSSLELGDSALYFCASSVGAGTSTDTQYFGPGTRLTVL.

J is TRBJ1-2 and V is TRBV7-2, with D perhaps TRBD1 (6 bases). CDR3 length equals 14 residues. V lost 6 bases and J lost 5, with 16 bases in between. Germline V gene data show CDR1 as SGHTA and CDR2 as FQGNSA. The CDR3 reads CASSARGTDYGYTF. For the CDR3, the DNA is TGTGCCAGCAGTGCAAGGGGGACGGATTATGGCTACACCTTC.

V gene TRBV24-1 combines with J gene TRBJ1-2; 8 nucleotides agree with TRBD1. The V segment lost 4 bases and the J segment 4 bases; nucleotides outside the gene matches: 13. The CDR3 runs to 17 residues. The germline V gene encodes CDR1 KGHDR and CDR2 SFDVKD. CDR3 coding DNA: TGTGCCACCAGTGACCCCCCAACTACAGGGGGGAGCTATGGCTACACCTTC. It specifies CATSDPPTTGGSYGYTF.

This clonotype was recorded a few times. The chain's CDR3 is CASSRHRAPGEQYF. In DNA form, the CDR3 reads TGTGCCAGCAGCCGTCACCGGGCCCCGGGCGAGCAGTACTTC. The chain uses TRBV3-1 and TRBJ2-7; D gene uncertain. The CDR3 is 14 amino acids. Germline-derived CDR1 and CDR2 are LGHDT and YNNKEL (reference sequence). V was trimmed by 4 bases and J by 6 bases, leaving 16 bases between them.

This clonotype was observed a single time. The V call is TRBV20-1, the J call TRBJ2-1; D is perhaps TRBD1 (5 bases). The CDR3 has 15 amino acids. CDR1 is DFQATT, CDR2 SNEGSKA, per germline (reference sequence). Trimming removed 1 base from V and 6 bases from J, with 16 bases in between. This CDR3 reads CSARVPGPVRNEQFF. The CDR3 DNA reads as TGCAGTGCTAGAGTCCCAGGGCCTGTACGCAATGAGCAGTTCTTC.

The chain links TRBV2 to TRBJ1-5; 9 positions match TRBD1. J gave up 2 bases and V 5 bases, and 4 bases lay outside the gene matches. The CDR3 extends over 15 amino acids. Germline lookup yields CDR1 SNHLY and CDR2 FYNNEI. In DNA form, the CDR3 reads TGTGCCAGCAGTCGGGACAGGGATGGCAATCAGCCCCAGCATTTT. Its translation is CASSRDRDGNQPQHF.

A note on this clonotype: Compared with germline, one end of the junction differs, possibly owing to a read error. The V and J genes are TRBV6-6 and TRBJ1-1; D is unresolved. Germline loops: CDR1 MNHNY, CDR2 SVGAGI (reference sequence). This CDR3 contains 13 residues. The CDR3 DNA is TGTGCCAGCAGTTATGGAGAAAACACTGAAGCTCTCTTT. It specifies CASSYGENTEALF.

This chain links TRBV27 with TRBJ2-1; weak D call: TRBD2 (6 bases). V lost 3 bases, J lost 6 bases, and 18 bases lay in between. Germline CDR1 and CDR2: MNHEY and SMNVEV (reference sequence). This CDR3 is built from 16 residues. The CDR3, as DNA: TGTGCCAGCAGTTTCCTGATCAGCGGGTCGGGCAATGAGCAGTTCTTC. As protein: CASSFLISGSGNEQFF.

The sample holds a few counts of this clonotype. The J gene is TRBJ1-4, the V gene TRBV7-2; 9 bases map to TRBD1. The germline V gene encodes CDR1 SGHTA and CDR2 FQGNSA. This CDR3 region has 16 residues. Trimming removed 5 bases from V and 4 bases from J; junction bases left unmatched: 8. For the CDR3, the DNA is TGTGCCAGCAGCATCGGGACAGGGCGGAATAATGAAAAACTGTTTTTT. Amino acids: CASSIGTGRNNEKLFF.

The chain has TRBV12-5 and TRBJ2-2; 8 bases match TRBD2. This CDR3 has 16 residues. Germline V gene lookup returns CDR1 LGHNT and CDR2 FRNRAP. The trim removed 4 bases at V and 2 bases at J, leaving 6 bases unmatched. The CDR3 is CASGSILAGNTGELFF. The CDR3 DNA is TGTGCTAGTGGTTCAATCTTAGCGGGAAACACCGGGGAGCTGTTTTTT.

The chain employs TRBV9 and TRBJ1-2; D call uncertain. This CDR3 contains 15 residues. Germline CDR1 SGDLS, CDR2 YYNGEE. The V end was cut by 4 bases, the J end by 4 bases, with 17 bases between. CDR3 coding DNA: TGTGCCAGCAGCCCAACGACGGATCTCGGCTATGGCTACACCTTC. As protein: CASSPTTDLGYGYTF.

The chain joins TRBV11-2 to TRBJ2-3; D is uncertain. The germline CDR1 and CDR2 sequences are SGHAT and FQNNGV. This CDR3 comprises 17 residues. Trimming took 3 bases from V and 5 from J, leaving 21 bases between them. As DNA, the CDR3 is TGTGCCAGCAGCTTGTCCTTCTCGAGGTTGGGGAAAGATACGCAGTATTTT. Protein sequence: CASSLSFSRLGKDTQYF.

V usage is TRBV5-1 and J usage is TRBJ2-3, with D tentatively TRBD2 (6 bases). In germline, CDR1 is SGHRS, CDR2 YFSETQ. This CDR3 comprises 14 residues. The V end was cut by 4 bases, the J end by 2 bases, with 11 bases between. CDR3 region: CASSRSGDTDTQYF. Written as DNA, the CDR3 is TGCGCCAGCAGCCGGTCGGGAGACACAGATACGCAGTATTTT.

This clonotype has just a few counts. The chain joins TRBV12-3 or TRBV12-4 to TRBJ2-7, with 7 bases identical to TRBD2. This CDR3 has 15 amino acids. Trimming removed 7 bases from V and 4 bases from J; junction bases left unmatched: 13. CDR3 amino acids: CASTYSDSGPYEQYF. CDR3 sequence (DNA): TGTGCCAGCACCTATAGTGATAGCGGGCCGTACGAGCAGTACTTC.

Ten or more counts support this clonotype. The chain is built from TRBV5-4 and TRBJ2-1; tentatively, D is TRBD2 (5 bases). Germline V CDR1 and CDR2: SGHNT, YYREEE (reference sequence). V lost 0 bases and J 0 bases, leaving 7 bases between the germline ends. The CDR3 loop spans 15 amino acids. The CDR3 nucleotides read TGTGCCAGCAGCTTGGTTGGGAGCTCCTACAATGAGCAGTTCTTC. Its protein product is CASSLVGSSYNEQFF. Supplemented by reference TRBV5-4 and TRBJ2-1, the full variable domain reads ETGVTQSPTHLIKTRGQQVTLRCSSQSGHNTVSWYQQALGQGPQFIFQYYREEENGRGNFPPRFSGLQFPNYSSELNVNALELDDSALYLCASSLVGSSYNEQFFGPGTRLTVL.

CDR3 DNA sequence: TGCGCCAGCAGCCCGGGTCCATCGAGCACAGATACGCAGTATTTT. As protein: CASSPGPSSTDTQYF. The chain is built from TRBV5-1 and TRBJ2-3; no reliable D call. The CDR3 is 15 amino acids. The germline CDR1 and CDR2 sequences are SGHRS and YFSETQ. The V gene lost 4 bases and the J gene lost 0 bases, with 12 bases spanning the gap.

This clonotype was picked up a small number of times. The rearrangement uses TRBV12-3 or TRBV12-4 and TRBJ2-7, with D unresolved. The V end was cut by 3 bases, the J end by 0 bases, with 12 bases between. The CDR3 spans 15 residues. CDR3 sequence: CASSFAGKSSYEQYF. CDR3 DNA: TGTGCCAGCAGTTTCGCTGGGAAGAGCTCCTACGAGCAGTACTTC.

This clonotype was observed at least ten times. The rearrangement joins TRBV5-1 to TRBJ2-7; 8 bases map to TRBD1. V gave up 4 bases and J gave up 6 bases; unmatched junction bases: 3. Germline V lookup: CDR1 SGHRS, CDR2 YFSETQ. This CDR3 has 12 residues. CDR3 bases: TGCGCCAGCAGCGGAGACAGGGGCGAGCAGTACTTC. This encodes CASSGDRGEQYF.